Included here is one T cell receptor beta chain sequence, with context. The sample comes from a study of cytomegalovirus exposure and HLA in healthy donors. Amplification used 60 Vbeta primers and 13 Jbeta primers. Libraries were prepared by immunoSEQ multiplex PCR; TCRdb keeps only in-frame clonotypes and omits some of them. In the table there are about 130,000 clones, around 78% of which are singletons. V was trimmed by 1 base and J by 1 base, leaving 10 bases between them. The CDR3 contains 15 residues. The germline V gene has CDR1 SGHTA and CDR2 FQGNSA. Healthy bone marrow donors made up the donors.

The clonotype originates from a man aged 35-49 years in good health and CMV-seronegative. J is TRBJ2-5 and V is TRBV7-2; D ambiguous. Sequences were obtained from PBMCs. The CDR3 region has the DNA TGTGCCAGCAGCTTAGTTGGTCACATCCAAGAGACCCAGTACTTC. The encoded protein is CASSLVGHIQETQYF.